A selection of T cell receptor beta chains follows, all from one sample in a study of CD8 T cells in ankylosing spondylitis. A single record per CDR3 protein comes from TCRdb applying MiXCR to the 5' RACE reads. The sample shows 670,000 or so distinct CDR3 sequences, under 20% of them seen only once. The sequencing input was blood, either unsorted or a sorted T cell fraction (not recorded which). These TCRs come from a male donor with ankylosing spondylitis. The CDR3 runs from the conserved cysteine through the conserved F or W. The order of the fields is J gene, V gene, clone size, CDR3 protein. Clone sizes are given selectively: once, few, many, or a class where the clone is expanded.

TRBJ2-5 TRBV24-1 - CATSDRSGRSQETQYF
TRBJ1-1 TRBV5-1 few CASSFQGGPPEAFF
TRBJ1-3 TRBV27 few CASRGGGGGNTIYF
TRBJ2-5 TRBV10-3 - CAISNLAPLVRETQYF
TRBJ2-5 TRBV9 - CASSVQGAIGETQYF
TRBJ1-2 TRBV5-1 - CASSMGQLYGYTF
TRBJ2-1 TRBV30 - CAWRPNGPEQFF
TRBJ2-2 TRBV6-5 few CASSYGQGANTGELFF
TRBJ2-7 TRBV12-3/TRBV12-4 many CASSLSGRSYEQYF
TRBJ1-4 TRBV7-8 - CASSPETPATNEKLFF
TRBJ2-7 TRBV5-1 few CASSLPGEGYEQYF
TRBJ2-7 TRBV6-4 few CASSDSEQGRFEQYF